The rows below give T cell receptor beta chains drawn from one sample of a study of blood T cell repertoires in COVID-19. Method: immunoSEQ multiplex PCR; TCRdb's copy keeps in-frame clones and lacks some. The sample includes 250,000 or so clones, 91% of them seen just once. Sample: PBMCs or T cells enriched from blood (not recorded which). These receptors were collected from a middle-aged man who had been exposed to COVID-19. CDR3s include the opening cysteine and the closing phenylalanine or tryptophan. The order of the fields is V gene, J gene, clone size, D gene, CDR3 DNA, CDR3 protein. D genes are given only for firm matches. Rows may omit the clone size; those that give it use once, few, many or a size class.

V: TRBV9
J: TRBJ1-5
size: NA
D: NA
DNA: TGTGCCAGCAGCTTCGGGGGGAATCAGCCCCAGCATTTT
CDR3: CASSFGGNQPQHF

V: TRBV9
J: TRBJ2-2
size: NA
D: TRBD1
DNA: TGTGCCAGCAGCCCCGGGACAGCAGTGACCGGGGAGCTGTTTTTT
CDR3: CASSPGTAVTGELFF

V: TRBV18
J: TRBJ2-7
size: NA
D: NA
DNA: TGTGCCAGCTCACCACGGAGCGTGGGAAAATTCCCCAACTACGGGACAATCGACTTC
CDR3: CASSPRSVGKFPNYGTIDF

V: TRBV9
J: TRBJ1-5
size: NA
D: NA
DNA: TGTGCCAGCTCCACCACAAGCAATCAGCCCCAGCATTTT
CDR3: CASSTTSNQPQHF

V: TRBV15
J: TRBJ2-2
size: NA
D: NA
DNA: TGTGCCACCAGCAGAGTTAAGCGGAGAGTTGCCGGGGAGCTGTTTTTT
CDR3: CATSRVKRRVAGELFF

V: TRBV7-8
J: TRBJ2-7
size: NA
D: NA
DNA: TGTGCCAGCAGCCCGCTCCCGGGGGGCTATAGCGAGCAGTACTTC
CDR3: CASSPLPGGYSEQYF

V: TRBV6-5
J: TRBJ2-7
size: NA
D: NA
DNA: TGTGCCAGCCGGACAAAAGACACCTCCTACGAGCAGTACTTC
CDR3: CASRTKDTSYEQYF

V: TRBV9
J: TRBJ2-7
size: NA
D: TRBD2
DNA: TGTGCCAGCAGCGTCACCGGGACTAGCGGTGGCGAGCAGTACTTC
CDR3: CASSVTGTSGGEQYF

V: TRBV30
J: TRBJ1-6
size: NA
D: NA
DNA: TGTGCCTGGAGTGTCTTGGCAGGCAATTCACCCCTCCACTTT
CDR3: CAWSVLAGNSPLHF

V: TRBV7-2
J: TRBJ1-6
size: NA
D: TRBD1
DNA: TGTGCCAGCAGCACCTACACAACAGGGGGAAATTCACCCCTCCACTTT
CDR3: CASSTYTTGGNSPLHF

V: TRBV15
J: TRBJ2-4
size: few
D: TRBD1
DNA: TGTGCCACCAGCAGCCACAGGGGTTTCAACATTCAGTACTTC
CDR3: CATSSHRGFNIQYF

V: TRBV12-5
J: TRBJ2-7
size: NA
D: NA
DNA: TGTGCTAGTGCCATCGGAGGACAGATCTACGAGCAGTACTTC
CDR3: CASAIGGQIYEQYF

V: TRBV9
J: TRBJ2-1
size: NA
D: TRBD2
DNA: TGTGCCAGCAGTACAAGCGGGAGCTCCTACAATGAGCAGTTCTTC
CDR3: CASSTSGSSYNEQFF

V: TRBV5-8
J: TRBJ2-5
size: NA
D: NA
DNA: TGTGCCAGCAGCTTGGACAGGAAAGAGACCCAGTACTTC
CDR3: CASSLDRKETQYF

V: TRBV19
J: TRBJ1-5
size: NA
D: NA
DNA: TGTGCCAGTAGTATGCCCCCGGGTGGTCAGCCCCAGCATTTT
CDR3: CASSMPPGGQPQHF

V: TRBV28
J: TRBJ1-3
size: once
D: NA
DNA: TGTGCCAGCAGGGGGAGGGATTTCACTGGAAACACCATATATTTT
CDR3: CASRGRDFTGNTIYF

V: TRBV5-1
J: TRBJ2-7
size: few
D: TRBD2
DNA: TGCGCCAGCAGCCTAGTTAGCGGGAGCTCCTACGAGCAGTACTTC
CDR3: CASSLVSGSSYEQYF

V: TRBV27
J: TRBJ1-5
size: NA
D: NA
DNA: TGTGCCAGCAGTAACACATACCTCCTTAGCAATCAGCCCCAGCATTTT
CDR3: CASSNTYLLSNQPQHF

V: TRBV12-3/TRBV12-4
J: TRBJ1-5
size: NA
D: NA
DNA: TGTGCCAGCAGCACGAGTCAGCCCCAGCATTTT
CDR3: CASSTSQPQHF

V: TRBV3-1/TRBV3-2
J: TRBJ2-1
size: NA
D: TRBD2
DNA: TGTGCCAGCAGCCAAGACCGCCCCGGACTAGCGGGAGCCAATGAGCAGTTCTTC
CDR3: CASSQDRPGLAGANEQFF

V: TRBV11-2
J: TRBJ2-5
size: NA
D: TRBD1
DNA: TGTGCCAGCAGCGTAGACAGGGGGCGGGAGACCCAGTACTTC
CDR3: CASSVDRGRETQYF

V: TRBV4-2
J: TRBJ2-1
size: NA
D: TRBD2
DNA: TGTGCCAGCAGCCAAGATATCGGGACTAGCTCCAATGAGCAGTTCTTC
CDR3: CASSQDIGTSSNEQFF

V: TRBV5-4
J: TRBJ2-1
size: NA
D: TRBD2
DNA: TGTGCCAGCAGCTTGGAATTAGCGGGAGGCTACAATGAGCAGTTCTTC
CDR3: CASSLELAGGYNEQFF

V: TRBV9
J: TRBJ2-5
size: NA
D: NA
DNA: TGTGCCAGCAGCGTAGGTGGAGGGGCAGCCGTGGAGACCCAGTACTTC
CDR3: CASSVGGGAAVETQYF

V: TRBV6-5
J: TRBJ1-1
size: once
D: NA
DNA: TGTGCCAGCAGTTACTCGACAGGCCAGCCAGCTTTCTTT
CDR3: CASSYSTGQPAFF

V: TRBV28
J: TRBJ2-7
size: NA
D: NA
DNA: TGTGCCAGCAGTACCCCCAGTAATATGGCCTACGAGCAGTACTTC
CDR3: CASSTPSNMAYEQYF

V: TRBV6-1
J: TRBJ2-7
size: NA
D: TRBD1
DNA: TGTGCCAGCAGTGAACTGGGACAGGGGGCGAGTGAGCAGTACTTC
CDR3: CASSELGQGASEQYF

V: TRBV5-6
J: TRBJ1-2
size: NA
D: NA
DNA: TGTGCCAGCAGTAAACTAAACTATGGCTACACCTTC
CDR3: CASSKLNYGYTF

V: TRBV4-1
J: TRBJ1-2
size: NA
D: TRBD1
DNA: TGCGCCAGCAGCCAACCCGGGACAGGGGTTGATGACTATGGCTACACCTTC
CDR3: CASSQPGTGVDDYGYTF

V: TRBV29-1
J: TRBJ2-5
size: NA
D: TRBD1
DNA: TGCAGCGCCGAGTCCGGGACAGGGAAAGAGACCCAGTACTTC
CDR3: CSAESGTGKETQYF

V: TRBV30
J: TRBJ2-5
size: NA
D: NA
DNA: TGTGCCTGGAAAGAGCGTGCGTGGCGGGAGACCCAGTACTTC
CDR3: CAWKERAWRETQYF

V: TRBV13
J: TRBJ2-7
size: NA
D: TRBD1
DNA: TGTGCCAGCAGCTTGCTAGGACAGGGAGATAGAGAGCAGTACTTC
CDR3: CASSLLGQGDREQYF

V: TRBV30
J: TRBJ1-2
size: NA
D: TRBD1
DNA: TGTGCCTGGAGTGTTACGAGGACAGGGGGTGGAATGGGTGGCTACACCTTC
CDR3: CAWSVTRTGGGMGGYTF

V: TRBV21-1
J: TRBJ1-2
size: NA
D: NA
DNA: TGTGCCAGCAGCGAAGGGAGGGGTGGGGGCTATGGCTACACCTTC
CDR3: CASSEGRGGGYGYTF

V: TRBV29-1
J: TRBJ1-5
size: NA
D: TRBD1
DNA: TGCAGCGCAGGACAGGGCAATCAGCCCCAGCATTTT
CDR3: CSAGQGNQPQHF

V: TRBV5-1
J: TRBJ2-5
size: once
D: TRBD2
DNA: TGCGCCAGCCGTCCGAGGGGACTAGCGGGGCCGGGGACCCAGTACTTC
CDR3: CASRPRGLAGPGTQYF

V: TRBV6-4
J: TRBJ1-1
size: NA
D: TRBD1
DNA: TGTGCCAGCAAAGGCGGACAGGAGAACACTGAAGCTTTCTTT
CDR3: CASKGGQENTEAFF

V: TRBV11-2
J: TRBJ2-4
size: NA
D: NA
DNA: TGTGCCAGCAGCCCCACCACCGGGGGTAGGGACATTCAGTACTTC
CDR3: CASSPTTGGRDIQYF

V: TRBV28
J: TRBJ1-1
size: NA
D: TRBD1
DNA: TGTGCCAGCAGTTTGAACAGGGGGCAGGTCACTGAAGCTTTCTTT
CDR3: CASSLNRGQVTEAFF

V: TRBV30
J: TRBJ1-2
size: NA
D: NA
DNA: TGTGCCTGGTCCAGGGCGGTTGGTGGCTACACCTTC
CDR3: CAWSRAVGGYTF

V: TRBV11-2
J: TRBJ1-2
size: NA
D: NA
DNA: TGTGCCAGCAGCCTCAACTTCGGAGCTGGCTACACCTTC
CDR3: CASSLNFGAGYTF

V: TRBV28
J: TRBJ1-2
size: NA
D: NA
DNA: TGTGCCAGCAGTTTAATATCAGGGGCAAACTATGGCTACACCTTC
CDR3: CASSLISGANYGYTF

V: TRBV6-5
J: TRBJ1-2
size: NA
D: NA
DNA: TGTGCCAGCAGAACGCCCGGGGGCTATGGCTACACCTTC
CDR3: CASRTPGGYGYTF